Shown below are 7 T cell receptor beta chains from a single sample sequenced in a study of blood T cell repertoires in COVID-19. Generated by immunoSEQ multiplex PCR, the TCRdb table keeps only in-frame clones and is missing some. The table lists roughly 35,000 clones, 78% of them singletons, with 7.4% in the top ten. Sequenced material: peripheral blood. These receptors originate from a woman aged 55-69 years with acute or convalescent COVID-19.

A word on this clone: A read error may be the cause here, since a much bigger clone is one base away. The J gene is TRBJ1-5, the V gene TRBV6-5, with 11 positions matching TRBD1. The V and J ends lost 6 bases and 3 bases, in that order; junction bases with no gene match: 4. In germline, CDR1 is MNHEY, CDR2 SVGAGI. CDR3 length equals 15 residues. CDR3 in DNA: TGTGCCAGCAGCGGGACAGGGGGGTACAATCAGCCCCAGCATTTT. This encodes CASSGTGGYNQPQHF.

This sequence joins TRBV27 and TRBJ1-2; D unresolved. CDR1 is MNHEY and CDR2 is SMNVEV in the germline V gene (reference sequence). Trimming took off 6 bases at V and 6 bases at J, with 20 bases between the two ends. The CDR3 covers 15 residues. CDR3: CASSMGRGVGHGYTF. CDR3 DNA sequence: TGTGCCAGCAGCATGGGCCGGGGTGTTGGTCATGGCTACACCTTC.

V usage is TRBV24-1 and J usage is TRBJ2-3; 8 bases align to TRBD2. CDR3 size: 13 residues. The ends lost 8 bases at V and 3 bases at J; junction bases unmatched: 3. The germline V gene has CDR1 KGHDR and CDR2 SFDVKD. This CDR3 reads CATKAGGTDTQYF. The CDR3 region has the DNA TGTGCCACCAAGGCGGGGGGTACAGATACGCAGTATTTT.

J is TRBJ2-3 and V is TRBV5-1, with TRBD2 matching over 8 bases. The germline V gene encodes CDR1 SGHRS and CDR2 YFSETQ. This CDR3 has 16 amino acids. The V segment lost 4 bases and the J segment 0 bases; nucleotides outside the gene matches: 7. The CDR3 sequence is CASSKLSGVSTDTQYF. The CDR3 DNA sequence: TGCGCCAGCAGCAAACTTAGCGGGGTCAGCACAGATACGCAGTATTTT.

The rearrangement uses TRBV19 and TRBJ2-7; 7 nucleotides agree with TRBD1. CDR3 length: 14 residues. Germline lookup yields CDR1 LNHDA and CDR2 SQIVND (reference sequence). V lost 3 bases to trimming and J lost 5 bases; unmatched junction nucleotides: 7. The CDR3 sequence: CASSISQGTHEQYF. The DNA for the CDR3 is TGTGCCAGTAGTATTTCACAGGGGACCCACGAGCAGTACTTC.

The J gene is TRBJ2-3, the V gene TRBV13; 7 bases fit TRBD2. The CDR3 runs to 17 residues. The germline V gene has CDR1 PRHDT and CDR2 FYEKMQ (reference sequence). V dropped 5 bases and J dropped 2; count of bases not matched to a gene: 13. Here the CDR3 reads CASSPKAGIRTTDTQYF. The CDR3 DNA is TGTGCCAGCAGCCCTAAAGCGGGGATAAGGACCACAGATACGCAGTATTTT.

The gene calls are TRBV11-2 and TRBJ1-3; D remains ambiguous. Trimming removed 5 bases at V and 0 bases at J, with 8 bases between. CDR1 and CDR2 from the germline V gene are SGHAT and FQNNGV. The CDR3 covers 14 residues. The CDR3: CASSPTGSGNTIYF. CDR3 coding DNA: TGTGCCAGCAGCCCGACGGGCTCTGGAAACACCATATATTTT. The entire variable domain, with the rest obtained from reference TRBV11-2 and TRBJ1-3, is as follows: EAGVAQSPRYKIIEKRQSVAFWCNPISGHATLYWYQQILGQGPKLLIQFQNNGVVDDSQLPKDRFSAERLKGVDSTLKIQPAKLEDSAVYLCASSPTGSGNTIYFGEGSWLTVV.